This paragraph reports one TCR beta chain. Clones were read by immunoSEQ multiplex PCR, and TCRdb kept only the in-frame ones, dropping some. The sample includes a few hundred thousand clones, about 79% of them seen just once. The data were taken from a study of blood T cell repertoires in COVID-19. V dropped 5 bases and J dropped 3; count of bases not matched to a gene: 4. Germline CDR1 reads SEHNR; CDR2 reads FQNEAQ (reference sequence). CDR3 length: 14 amino acids. The clonotype originates from a woman in her forties who had recovered from COVID-19. Sequenced: peripheral blood. The V call is TRBV7-9, the J call TRBJ2-5, with 9 positions matching TRBD2. CDR3 loop: CASSQGLAEETQYF. CDR3 sequence (DNA): TGTGCCAGCAGCCAGGGACTAGCTGAAGAGACCCAGTACTTC.